This TCR beta chain was sequenced for a study of T cells in tumors after PD-1 blockade. Study details: Patients had no prior checkpoint blockade, systemic immunosuppressants, or anti-cancer therapy within 4 weeks. A subset received ongoing vismodegib 150 mg daily alongside anti-PD-1 therapy. Findings and limits, study-wide: Approximately 41% of tumor TCR clonotypes were also found in blood.

This clone occurred once. What it binds is unknown. The protocol was immunoSEQ multiplex PCR, while the TCRdb copy is restricted to in-frame clones and leaves out a portion. The table has 23,000 or so clones, roughly 85% seen once; the top ten hold more than 10%. This CDR3 contains 11 residues. V was clipped by 6 bases and J by 7 bases, with 9 bases between them. The sample in question was PBMCs, obtained after anti-PD-1 treatment. The chain uses TRBV23-1 and TRBJ1-2; D gene uncertain. TRBV23-1 is annotated as an ORF whose role is uncertain. This TCR was recovered from a human donor with basal cell carcinoma. The CDR3: CASRERVGYTF. The CDR3 nucleotides are TGCGCCAGCAGGGAACGGGTTGGCTACACCTTC.